These 29 T cell receptor beta chains were all obtained from the same sample, sequenced in a study of blood T cell repertoires in COVID-19. Sequencing was performed with immunoSEQ multiplex PCR; in TCRdb, only in-frame clones are kept and a portion is missing. The table lists a few hundred thousand clones, around nine tenths of them singletons. The sequenced sample consisted of PBMCs or T cells enriched from blood (not recorded which). The receptors here all came from a woman between 45 and 65 years old who had recovered from COVID-19.

This clone was picked up a small number of times. V gene TRBV9 combines with J gene TRBJ1-3, with no clear D. V shed 0 bases and J shed 1 base, with 14 bases lying between them. Germline-derived CDR1 and CDR2 are SGDLS and YYNGEE. CDR3 length: 17 residues. The CDR3 reads CASSVGGVRNSGNTIYF. The CDR3 DNA follows: TGTGCCAGCAGCGTAGGAGGAGTCAGAAATTCTGGAAACACCATATATTTT.

The chain is built from TRBV9 and TRBJ2-2, with D perhaps TRBD2 (5 bases). V lost 1 base and J lost 6, with 13 bases in between. Per the germline V gene, CDR1 is SGDLS and CDR2 is YYNGEE. CDR3 length: 15 residues. The CDR3 loop reads CASSVQDSVPGELFF. DNA for the CDR3: TGTGCCAGCAGCGTACAGGATAGCGTCCCCGGGGAGCTGTTTTTT. The full variable domain, in which reference TRBV9 and TRBJ2-2 provide the parts outside the CDR3, is DSGVTQTPKHLITATGQRVTLRCSPRSGDLSVYWYQQSLDQGLQFLIQYYNGEERAKGNILERFSAQQFPDLHSELNLSSLELGDSALYFCASSVQDSVPGELFFGEGSRLTVL.

The chain is built from TRBV10-1 and TRBJ1-1; D remains unclear. CDR1 WNHNN and CDR2 SYGVQD come from the germline V gene (reference sequence). The CDR3 runs to 8 residues. The CDR3 DNA reads TGCGGTCAAAGCGAAGCTTTCTTT. Protein sequence: CGQSEAFF.

The chain employs TRBV3-1 (or the pseudogene TRBV3-2) and TRBJ1-5; D might be TRBD1 (5 bases). V was trimmed by 4 bases and J by 9 bases, leaving 19 bases between them. The CDR3 covers 15 residues. The V gene's germline CDR1 is LGHDT and CDR2 YNNKEL (reference sequence). The CDR3 spells CASSLHPGVGRPQHF. DNA for the CDR3: TGTGCCAGCAGCCTACATCCGGGGGTTGGTAGGCCCCAGCATTTT.

CDR3 in amino acids: CASSQTPTGLGNEQFF. For the CDR3, the DNA is TGTGCCAGTAGTCAAACACCGACGGGACTAGGCAATGAGCAGTTCTTC. V is TRBV19 and J is TRBJ2-1; 8 bases are shared with TRBD2. This CDR3 region has 16 residues. Per the germline V gene, CDR1 is LNHDA and CDR2 is SQIVND (reference sequence). V gave up 5 bases and J gave up 6 bases; unmatched junction bases: 12.

The V call is TRBV19, the J call TRBJ2-2, with TRBD2 as a possible D gene (5 bases). The CDR3 consists of 14 residues. CDR1 LNHDA and CDR2 SQIVND come from the germline V gene (reference sequence). V was pared by 8 bases and J by 4 bases, with 14 bases between. CDR3 residues: CASREQWATGELFF. CDR3 nucleotides: TGTGCCAGTCGGGAACAGTGGGCCACCGGGGAGCTGTTTTTT.

The chain recombines TRBV6-2 or TRBV6-3 with TRBJ1-5, with 10 bases aligning to TRBD1. Losses at the gene ends were 2 bases for V and 4 bases for J; bases not matched to a gene: 17. The length of the CDR3 is 20 residues. Per the germline V gene, CDR1 is MNHEY and CDR2 is SVGEGT. CDR3 sequence: CASSYQPGKIGQGVNQPQHF. CDR3 DNA sequence: TGTGCCAGCAGTTACCAACCCGGCAAAATAGGACAGGGGGTGAATCAGCCCCAGCATTTT.

The chain uses TRBV4-2 and TRBJ2-1; 8 positions match TRBD2. V was pared by 3 bases and J by 5 bases, with 6 bases of the junction left unmatched. Germline-derived CDR1 and CDR2 are LGHNA and YNFKEQ. The CDR3 runs 15 residues. CDR3 residues: CASSHGAGGDNEQFF. CDR3 sequence (DNA): TGTGCCAGCAGCCACGGCGCGGGGGGTGACAATGAGCAGTTCTTC.

The V call is TRBV19, the J call TRBJ2-3, with D maybe TRBD1 (6 bases). Germline V gives CDR1 LNHDA, CDR2 SQIVND (reference sequence). The CDR3 has 15 residues. V was trimmed by 7 bases and J by 1 base, leaving 15 bases between them. The CDR3 here is CASTVTGSRTDTQYF. The CDR3 DNA reads TGTGCCAGTACCGTAACAGGGAGCCGCACAGATACGCAGTATTTT.

About this clone itself: The junction shows a germline mismatch at one end, possibly a read error. CDR3 region: CASSEESLHGSYGYTF. The CDR3 DNA follows: TGCGCCAGCAGCGAAGAGTCCCTACACGGGAGCTATGGCTACACCTTC. The V call is TRBV4-1, the J call TRBJ1-2, with unresolved D. The V gene's germline CDR1 is MGHRA and CDR2 YSYEKL. This CDR3 is built from 16 residues.

The CDR3 sequence: CAWSPRDRGSLWGFF. The CDR3 DNA reads TGTGCCTGGAGCCCCCGGGACAGGGGGAGCCTCTGGGGGTTTTTT. The chain is built from TRBV30 and TRBJ1-4; TRBD1 matches at 11 bases. Trimming cost V 3 bases and J 16 bases; bases outside gene matches: 16. The CDR3 has 15 residues. Per the germline V gene, CDR1 is GTSNPN and CDR2 is SVGIG (reference sequence). Full variable domain (remainder filled in from reference TRBV30 and TRBJ1-4): SQTIHQWPATLVQPVGSPLSLECTVEGTSNPNLYWYRQAAGRGLQLLFYSVGIGQISSEVPQNLSASRPQDRQFILSSKKLLLSDSGFYLCAWSPRDRGSLWGFFGSGTQLSVL.

The chain carries TRBV5-1 and TRBJ2-7; perhaps TRBD1 as D (6 bases). The CDR3 covers 15 residues. V was clipped by 0 bases and J by 0 bases, with 10 bases between them. CDR1 and CDR2 (germline): SGHRS, YFSETQ. The CDR3 is CASSLAWDNSYEQYF. In DNA form, the CDR3 reads TGCGCCAGCAGCTTGGCCTGGGACAACTCCTACGAGCAGTACTTC.

The gene calls are TRBV7-3 and TRBJ2-3; 15 bases are a match to TRBD2. From germline, CDR1 is SGHTA and CDR2 FQGTGA. The CDR3 has 19 amino acids. The trim removed 6 bases at V and 4 bases at J, leaving 14 bases unmatched. CDR3 sequence reads: CASSRTGTSGGRGADTQYF. The DNA for the CDR3 is TGTGCCAGCAGTCGAACCGGGACTAGCGGGGGGAGGGGCGCAGATACGCAGTATTTT.

The chain joins TRBV11-2 to TRBJ2-1, with 10 bases fitting TRBD2. The CDR3 is 15 residues long. CDR1 SGHAT and CDR2 FQNNGV come from the germline V gene. J gave up 1 base and V 3 bases, and 0 bases lay outside the gene matches. CDR3 residues: CASSFSGGSYNEQFF. The CDR3 DNA sequence: TGTGCCAGCAGCTTTAGCGGGGGGTCCTACAATGAGCAGTTCTTC.

The chain uses TRBV28 and TRBJ1-6; D possibly corresponds to TRBD1 (6 bases). The CDR3 is 13 amino acids. The V end lost 4 bases, the J end lost 5 bases, and 6 bases lay between the germline ends. Germline V lookup: CDR1 MDHEN, CDR2 SYDVKM. CDR3: CASSSGDNSPLHF. CDR3 bases: TGTGCCAGCAGTTCAGGGGATAATTCACCCCTCCACTTT.

This clone appeared once. J is TRBJ1-2 and V is TRBV7-9, with D unclear. CDR3 size: 14 residues. Trimming left V 2 bases short and J 2 bases short, with 9 bases between. Germline CDR1 SEHNR, CDR2 FQNEAQ (reference sequence). The CDR3 nucleotides are TGTGCCAGCAGCTTACTACAGCCAAACTATGGCTACACCTTC. It codes for CASSLLQPNYGYTF.

The V and J genes are TRBV7-2 and TRBJ2-7, with D possibly TRBD2 on 6 matching bases. CDR3 size: 14 residues. V was clipped by 2 bases and J by 6 bases, with 14 bases between them. Per germline, CDR1 SGHTA and CDR2 FQGNSA. The CDR3 here is CASSLWDSNSEQYF. The DNA for the CDR3 is TGTGCCAGCAGCTTATGGGACTCTAACTCCGAGCAGTACTTC.

This clone is a singleton in its sample. The gene calls are TRBV7-9 and TRBJ2-2, with 8 bases matching TRBD1. Losses at the gene ends were 1 base for V and 0 bases for J; bases not matched to a gene: 1. Germline CDR1 is SEHNR and CDR2 is FQNEAQ (reference sequence). CDR3 length: 16 residues. The DNA of the CDR3 is TGTGCCAGCAGCTTAGTCAGGGGGCCGAACACCGGGGAGCTGTTTTTT. Translated: CASSLVRGPNTGELFF.

The V call is TRBV5-5, the J call TRBJ2-7, with a possible D match to TRBD2 (6 bases). Germline CDR1 and CDR2: SGHKS and YYEKEE (reference sequence). Between the trimmed V and J ends, which lost 2 bases and 1 base, there was a span of 16 bases. This CDR3 contains 16 residues. CDR3 loop: CASSFFWGEGSYEQYF. The CDR3 nucleotides read TGTGCCAGCAGCTTTTTTTGGGGGGAAGGGTCCTACGAGCAGTACTTC.

In nucleotides, the CDR3 is TGTGCCAGCAGTTTGCCCCTCCGAGGGAACCCTAGCACAGATACGCAGTATTTT. Translated, it gives CASSLPLRGNPSTDTQYF. J is TRBJ2-3 and V is TRBV28; D possibly corresponds to TRBD2 (5 bases). The CDR3 is 18 amino acids. The V gene's germline CDR1 is MDHEN and CDR2 SYDVKM. V lost 3 bases to trimming and J lost 0 bases, with 19 bases between them.

This clone has only a few counts. V and J are TRBV27 and TRBJ1-6, with 9 bases matching TRBD1. Germline values: CDR1 MNHEY, CDR2 SMNVEV (reference sequence). The CDR3 sequence is 17 residues long. With V trimmed by 5 bases and J by 9 bases, 14 bases remained unmatched. This CDR3 reads CASSTSSRGQGISPLHF. DNA for the CDR3: TGTGCCAGCAGTACTTCTAGTAGGGGACAGGGTATTTCACCCCTCCACTTT.

The rearrangement joins TRBV5-1 to TRBJ1-6, with 9 bases identical to TRBD1. The CDR3 contains 17 residues. Unmatched junction bases numbered 13, after V lost 2 bases and J lost 10 bases. Germline assignment: CDR1 SGHRS and CDR2 YFSETQ. This CDR3 is CASSLGTGGEIGSPLHF. CDR3 nucleotides: TGCGCCAGCAGCTTAGGTACAGGGGGCGAGATAGGATCACCCCTCCACTTT. Using reference TRBV5-1 and TRBJ1-6 for the parts outside the CDR3, the full variable domain is KAGVTQTPRYLIKTRGQQVTLSCSPISGHRSVSWYQQTPGQGLQFLFEYFSETQRNKGNFPGRFSGRQFSNSRSEMNVSTLELGDSALYLCASSLGTGGEIGSPLHFGNGTRLTVT.

The chain carries TRBV19 and TRBJ1-4; D unresolved. Germline V gives CDR1 LNHDA, CDR2 SQIVND (reference sequence). CDR3 length: 14 amino acids. Between the trimmed V and J ends, which lost 7 bases and 6 bases, there was a span of 15 bases. As DNA, the CDR3 is TGTGCCAGTACTTTAGGAAGACTGGATGAAAAACTGTTTTTT. Amino acids: CASTLGRLDEKLFF.

The genes are TRBV4-3 and TRBJ1-4; D not certain. V lost 0 bases to trimming and J lost 8 bases, with 13 bases between them. Germline CDR1 is LGHNA and CDR2 is YSLEER. The CDR3 loop spans 15 amino acids. CDR3 nucleotide sequence: TGCGCCAGCAGCCAAGATGGGCGAGGGTGGGAAAAACTGTTTTTT. Translated, it gives CASSQDGRGWEKLFF.

The chain couples TRBV28 to TRBJ1-1; tentative D call: TRBD1 (6 bases). This CDR3 spans 13 amino acids. The germline V and J ends were trimmed by 2 bases and 9 bases, with 13 bases remaining between them. Per the germline V gene, CDR1 is MDHEN and CDR2 is SYDVKM. The CDR3 protein is CASSLAHREKAFF. CDR3 in DNA: TGTGCCAGCAGTTTAGCCCACAGGGAAAAAGCTTTCTTT.

This sequence joins TRBV2 and TRBJ2-1, with 7 nucleotides matching TRBD2. V was pared by 1 base and J by 6 bases, with 9 bases of the junction left unmatched. This CDR3 is 16 amino acids long. The germline CDR1 and CDR2 sequences are SNHLY and FYNNEI. CDR3 bases: TGTGCCAGCAGTGAAGTAGAAGCGGGGCCCTCCAATGAGCAGTTCTTC. It translates to CASSEVEAGPSNEQFF.

To note about this clone: A junction end diverges from the germline sequence, so it may reflect a read error. The chain combines TRBV7-7 with TRBJ2-3; 8 bases match TRBD2. Germline CDR1 SSHAT, CDR2 FNYEAQ (reference sequence). CDR3 length: 15 residues. CDR3 region: CASSLNGGAVDTQYF. In nucleotides, the CDR3 is TGTGCTAGCAGCTTAAACGGGGGGGCGGTAGATACGCAGTATTTT.

This sequence joins TRBV16 and TRBJ1-2, with 7 bases matching TRBD1. Germline CDR1 and CDR2: KGHSY and FQNENV. Trimming took 1 base from V and 0 from J; bases not matched to a gene: 2. The CDR3 totals 15 residues. The CDR3 region is CASSQFDRANYGYTF. The CDR3 DNA is TGTGCCAGCAGCCAATTTGACAGGGCTAACTATGGCTACACCTTC.

This chain joins TRBV5-1 and TRBJ1-3; 7 positions agree with TRBD1. Germline V lookup: CDR1 SGHRS, CDR2 YFSETQ. The CDR3 is made up of 17 amino acids. After removal of 0 bases from V and 2 bases from J, the junction contained 8 bases not matched to a gene. The CDR3 DNA sequence: TGCGCCAGCAGCTTGGCAACAAATCAGGGGGCTGGAAACACCATATATTTT. Translation: CASSLATNQGAGNTIYF.